The clone carrying this TCR beta chain was observed a few times. As for time point: newly diagnosed GD, antithyroid drugs for less than 3 months. RNA from PBMCs was the source of the TCR library. The patients were enrolled through endocrinology in Xi'an, China. EDTA tubes received approximately 8.4 milliliters of collected peripheral blood. The data were taken from a study of regulatory T cells in long-lasting Graves disease. CDR3 size: 13 residues. Between the trimmed V and J ends, which lost 7 bases and 7 bases, there was a span of 16 bases. Per germline, CDR1 MNHNS and CDR2 SASEGT. Arm-PCR of CDR3 regions and iRepertoire HTBI primers were used to build TCR beta libraries. MiXCR, applied by TCRdb to the multiplex PCR reads, yields one record per CDR3 protein. Of a few hundred thousand distinct CDR3 sequences in the sample, over 15% were seen once. These data also formed part of another study, on T cells in Graves' hyperthyroidism and ophthalmopathy. From that second work: Graves' hyperthyroidism was deemed stable given no ophthalmopathy progression within 18 months.

The chain joins TRBV6-1 to TRBJ2-5, with D tentatively TRBD1 (5 bases). Specimen: peripheral blood mononuclear cells (PBMCs), collected at new diagnosis, from a patient treated with antithyroid drugs. The sequence was collected from a middle-aged man with Graves disease. The CDR3 DNA reads TGTGCCAGCACTAAACCCCCAACAGGGACCCAGTACTTC. It codes for CASTKPPTGTQYF.